A selection of T cell receptor beta chains follows, all from one sample in a study of CD8 T cells in ankylosing spondylitis. MiXCR, applied by TCRdb to the 5' RACE reads, yields one record per CDR3 protein. Among fewer than 550,000 distinct CDR3 sequences listed, approximately 5.3% were seen once. Input material: blood, either unsorted or a sorted T cell fraction (not recorded which). These receptors all come from a male donor with ankylosing spondylitis. Each CDR3 is given with its conserved first and last residue. Each record gives: clone size, J gene, D gene, V gene, CDR3 DNA, CDR3 protein. D genes are given only for firm matches. Expanded clones get a size class; other rows say once, few or many, or leave the size out.

clone_size: once; j_call: TRBJ2-7; d_call: NA; v_call: TRBV20-1; cdr3_nt: TGCAGTGCTAGAGCGGGAGCCTCCTACAATGAGCAGTACTTC; cdr3_aa: CSARAGASYNEQYF
clone_size: many; j_call: TRBJ2-3; d_call: NA; v_call: TRBV12-3/TRBV12-4; cdr3_nt: TGTGCCAGCAGTTTAAGAGCCTACACAGATACGCAGTATTTT; cdr3_aa: CASSLRAYTDTQYF
clone_size: many; j_call: TRBJ1-1; d_call: NA; v_call: TRBV11-1; cdr3_nt: TGTGCCAGCAGCCTGCCGGGGGCTCGAACTGAAGCTTTCTTT; cdr3_aa: CASSLPGARTEAFF
clone_size: few; j_call: TRBJ2-7; d_call: NA; v_call: TRBV20-1; cdr3_nt: TGCAGTGCTGGTATCGTAGGGGACGAGCAGTACTTC; cdr3_aa: CSAGIVGDEQYF
clone_size: many; j_call: TRBJ2-3; d_call: NA; v_call: TRBV6-1; cdr3_nt: TGTGCCAGCAGTCCACCGGGGTGGGATACGCAGTATTTT; cdr3_aa: CASSPPGWDTQYF
clone_size: few; j_call: TRBJ2-2; d_call: NA; v_call: TRBV29-1; cdr3_nt: TGCAGCGTTGAAGCGACCGGGGAGCTGTTTTTT; cdr3_aa: CSVEATGELFF
clone_size: many; j_call: TRBJ2-6; d_call: NA; v_call: TRBV6-1; cdr3_nt: TGTGCCAGCAGACAGGAATCTGGGGCCAACGTCCTGACTTTC; cdr3_aa: CASRQESGANVLTF
clone_size: many; j_call: TRBJ1-5; d_call: NA; v_call: TRBV20-1; cdr3_nt: TGCAGTGCTTCGGGGGGAGGGCAGCCCCAGCATTTT; cdr3_aa: CSASGGGQPQHF
clone_size: few; j_call: TRBJ1-1; d_call: NA; v_call: TRBV6-1; cdr3_nt: TGTGCCAGCAACCGCAGAGCGGGGACTGAAGCTTTCTTT; cdr3_aa: CASNRRAGTEAFF
clone_size: many; j_call: TRBJ2-3; d_call: NA; v_call: TRBV12-3/TRBV12-4; cdr3_nt: TGTGCCAGCAGCAATCGGGGAAATACGCAGTATTTT; cdr3_aa: CASSNRGNTQYF
clone_size: few; j_call: TRBJ2-3; d_call: TRBD1; v_call: TRBV29-1; cdr3_nt: TGCAGCGTTGTGGGACAGGGGGCCCTTATCACAGATACGCAGTATTTT; cdr3_aa: CSVVGQGALITDTQYF
clone_size: NA; j_call: TRBJ1-2; d_call: NA; v_call: TRBV20-1; cdr3_nt: TGCAGTGCTAGCGGCAATAACTATGGCTACACCTTC; cdr3_aa: CSASGNNYGYTF
clone_size: many; j_call: TRBJ1-1; d_call: NA; v_call: TRBV10-3; cdr3_nt: TGTGCCATCAGGGCATGGGATGGAAACACTGAAGCTTTCTTT; cdr3_aa: CAIRAWDGNTEAFF
clone_size: many; j_call: TRBJ2-3; d_call: NA; v_call: TRBV20-1; cdr3_nt: TGCAGTGCTAGCCTGGGATCGATACATACGCAGTATTTT; cdr3_aa: CSASLGSIHTQYF
clone_size: many; j_call: TRBJ1-2; d_call: NA; v_call: TRBV28; cdr3_nt: TGTGCCAGCATAGAAATGGGGGGGCAAAGAAACTATGGCTACACCTTC; cdr3_aa: CASIEMGGQRNYGYTF
clone_size: many; j_call: TRBJ2-1; d_call: NA; v_call: TRBV24-1; cdr3_nt: TGTGCCACCTCCGAGGGGTCATCCTACAATGAGCAGTTCTTC; cdr3_aa: CATSEGSSYNEQFF
clone_size: many; j_call: TRBJ2-1; d_call: TRBD2; v_call: TRBV5-1; cdr3_nt: TGCGCCAGCAGCTTAGGGACTAGCGAGATTGTGCAGTTCTTC; cdr3_aa: CASSLGTSEIVQFF
clone_size: NA; j_call: TRBJ2-5; d_call: NA; v_call: TRBV15; cdr3_nt: TGTGCCACCAGCAGCCCGCATGCCCCCCGGACAGAGACCCAGTACTTC; cdr3_aa: CATSSPHAPRTETQYF
clone_size: few; j_call: TRBJ1-3; d_call: NA; v_call: TRBV7-2; cdr3_nt: TGTGCCAGCAGCGAAGAGGGGGGCCGCTTTGGCACCATATATTTT; cdr3_aa: CASSEEGGRFGTIYF
clone_size: many; j_call: TRBJ2-3; d_call: NA; v_call: TRBV4-2; cdr3_nt: TGTGCCAGCAGCCATGTGGGGCAGGCAGATACGCAGTATTTT; cdr3_aa: CASSHVGQADTQYF
clone_size: few; j_call: TRBJ2-1; d_call: NA; v_call: TRBV7-2; cdr3_nt: TGTGCCAGCAGCTTAAACGGAGGGGGCCTCTACAATGAGCAGTTCTTC; cdr3_aa: CASSLNGGGLYNEQFF
clone_size: many; j_call: TRBJ1-5; d_call: NA; v_call: TRBV15; cdr3_nt: TGTGCCACCAGCAGAGATGGGCGGGAGTCCAATCAGCCCCAGCATTTT; cdr3_aa: CATSRDGRESNQPQHF
clone_size: many; j_call: TRBJ2-2; d_call: NA; v_call: TRBV7-7; cdr3_nt: TGTGCTAGCAGCTTAGCGCTTGGCGGAGAGCTGTTTTTT; cdr3_aa: CASSLALGGELFF
clone_size: NA; j_call: TRBJ2-3; d_call: NA; v_call: TRBV7-3; cdr3_nt: TGTGCCAGCAGCGGACGGACCGCAGATACGCAGTATTTT; cdr3_aa: CASSGRTADTQYF
clone_size: few; j_call: TRBJ2-4; d_call: TRBD1; v_call: TRBV19; cdr3_nt: TGTGCCAGTAGTGGGGGCGCAGGGGGCGGATGGGACATTCAGTACTTC; cdr3_aa: CASSGGAGGGWDIQYF
clone_size: few; j_call: TRBJ2-3; d_call: TRBD2; v_call: TRBV7-2; cdr3_nt: TGTGCCAGCAGCGTGACTAGCGGGCCTTACACAGATACGCAGTATTTT; cdr3_aa: CASSVTSGPYTDTQYF
clone_size: few; j_call: TRBJ2-7; d_call: TRBD2; v_call: TRBV20-1; cdr3_nt: TGCAGTGCTAGTAGACGACTAGCTTCCTACGAGCAGTACTTC; cdr3_aa: CSASRRLASYEQYF
clone_size: many; j_call: TRBJ1-2; d_call: NA; v_call: TRBV20-1; cdr3_nt: TGCAGTGCTGGCCTTCAGGGACCTAACTATGGCTACACCTTC; cdr3_aa: CSAGLQGPNYGYTF
clone_size: many; j_call: TRBJ2-7; d_call: TRBD1; v_call: TRBV14; cdr3_nt: TGTGCCAGCAGCCAGACGGGACAGGGGCCCTTCTCCTACGAGCAGTACTTC; cdr3_aa: CASSQTGQGPFSYEQYF
clone_size: few; j_call: TRBJ2-4; d_call: NA; v_call: TRBV4-1; cdr3_nt: TGCGCCAGCAGCCAAGGGCCAGGGGCCAAAAACATTCAGTACTTC; cdr3_aa: CASSQGPGAKNIQYF
clone_size: many; j_call: TRBJ2-7; d_call: TRBD2; v_call: TRBV18; cdr3_nt: TGTGCCAGCTCTCCAACCCTAGCGGGGAGGACCTACGAGCAGTACTTC; cdr3_aa: CASSPTLAGRTYEQYF
clone_size: many; j_call: TRBJ2-1; d_call: NA; v_call: TRBV6-6; cdr3_nt: TGTGCCAGCAGTTATATGAGCGATGAGCAGTTCTTC; cdr3_aa: CASSYMSDEQFF
clone_size: many; j_call: TRBJ2-1; d_call: NA; v_call: TRBV12-3/TRBV12-4; cdr3_nt: TGTGCCAGCAGCTTATTTGGGGTTGGTGAGCAGTTCTTC; cdr3_aa: CASSLFGVGEQFF
clone_size: NA; j_call: TRBJ2-7; d_call: NA; v_call: TRBV6-1; cdr3_nt: TGTGCCAGCAGTGAAGCTTCTAGGGGGAACTACGAGCAGTACTTC; cdr3_aa: CASSEASRGNYEQYF
clone_size: many; j_call: TRBJ2-7; d_call: TRBD1; v_call: TRBV18; cdr3_nt: TGTGCCAGCTCACCGAGGGACAGGGGCTTTACCTACGAGCAGTACTTC; cdr3_aa: CASSPRDRGFTYEQYF
clone_size: many; j_call: TRBJ2-4; d_call: NA; v_call: TRBV4-1; cdr3_nt: TGCGCCAGCAGCCAAGACAGGGCCATTAGCGGAAACATTCAGTACTTC; cdr3_aa: CASSQDRAISGNIQYF
clone_size: many; j_call: TRBJ1-6; d_call: NA; v_call: TRBV4-1; cdr3_nt: TGCGCCAGCAGCCAAGTAGGCCGGTATAATTCACCCCTCCACTTT; cdr3_aa: CASSQVGRYNSPLHF
clone_size: many; j_call: TRBJ2-7; d_call: TRBD2; v_call: TRBV5-5; cdr3_nt: TGTGCCAGCAGCAGAAATAGCGGGGGCAGGCACGAGCAGTACTTC; cdr3_aa: CASSRNSGGRHEQYF
clone_size: many; j_call: TRBJ2-3; d_call: NA; v_call: TRBV28; cdr3_nt: TGTGCCAGCAGTGCCGGGCCGAGTCGTACGCAGTATTTT; cdr3_aa: CASSAGPSRTQYF
clone_size: many; j_call: TRBJ1-2; d_call: NA; v_call: TRBV5-5; cdr3_nt: TGTGCCAGCAGCCGGGGACCGGCGAGCTATGGCTACACCTTC; cdr3_aa: CASSRGPASYGYTF
clone_size: few; j_call: TRBJ2-2; d_call: NA; v_call: TRBV4-3; cdr3_nt: TGCGCCAGCAGCCATATCACCGGGAGTTTCACCGGGGAGCTGTTTTTT; cdr3_aa: CASSHITGSFTGELFF
clone_size: many; j_call: TRBJ1-1; d_call: NA; v_call: TRBV10-3; cdr3_nt: TGTGCCATCAATGGGGGGCCGGGACAAATGAACACTGAAGCTTTCTTT; cdr3_aa: CAINGGPGQMNTEAFF
clone_size: many; j_call: TRBJ2-1; d_call: TRBD2; v_call: TRBV4-2; cdr3_nt: TGTGCCAGCAGCCAAGCCGGGACTAGCGGTGCGAGCTCCTACAATGAGCAGTTCTTC; cdr3_aa: CASSQAGTSGASSYNEQFF
clone_size: many; j_call: TRBJ2-7; d_call: NA; v_call: TRBV9; cdr3_nt: TGTGCCAGCAGCCCCCGTCGGACTTCCTACGAGCAGTACTTC; cdr3_aa: CASSPRRTSYEQYF
clone_size: many; j_call: TRBJ2-5; d_call: NA; v_call: TRBV5-1; cdr3_nt: TGCGCCAGCAGCCACGAAGAGACCCAGTACTTC; cdr3_aa: CASSHEETQYF
clone_size: many; j_call: TRBJ2-7; d_call: NA; v_call: TRBV10-3; cdr3_nt: TGTGCCATCAGCACCGGGACGCCTAATTCCTACGAGCAGTACTTC; cdr3_aa: CAISTGTPNSYEQYF